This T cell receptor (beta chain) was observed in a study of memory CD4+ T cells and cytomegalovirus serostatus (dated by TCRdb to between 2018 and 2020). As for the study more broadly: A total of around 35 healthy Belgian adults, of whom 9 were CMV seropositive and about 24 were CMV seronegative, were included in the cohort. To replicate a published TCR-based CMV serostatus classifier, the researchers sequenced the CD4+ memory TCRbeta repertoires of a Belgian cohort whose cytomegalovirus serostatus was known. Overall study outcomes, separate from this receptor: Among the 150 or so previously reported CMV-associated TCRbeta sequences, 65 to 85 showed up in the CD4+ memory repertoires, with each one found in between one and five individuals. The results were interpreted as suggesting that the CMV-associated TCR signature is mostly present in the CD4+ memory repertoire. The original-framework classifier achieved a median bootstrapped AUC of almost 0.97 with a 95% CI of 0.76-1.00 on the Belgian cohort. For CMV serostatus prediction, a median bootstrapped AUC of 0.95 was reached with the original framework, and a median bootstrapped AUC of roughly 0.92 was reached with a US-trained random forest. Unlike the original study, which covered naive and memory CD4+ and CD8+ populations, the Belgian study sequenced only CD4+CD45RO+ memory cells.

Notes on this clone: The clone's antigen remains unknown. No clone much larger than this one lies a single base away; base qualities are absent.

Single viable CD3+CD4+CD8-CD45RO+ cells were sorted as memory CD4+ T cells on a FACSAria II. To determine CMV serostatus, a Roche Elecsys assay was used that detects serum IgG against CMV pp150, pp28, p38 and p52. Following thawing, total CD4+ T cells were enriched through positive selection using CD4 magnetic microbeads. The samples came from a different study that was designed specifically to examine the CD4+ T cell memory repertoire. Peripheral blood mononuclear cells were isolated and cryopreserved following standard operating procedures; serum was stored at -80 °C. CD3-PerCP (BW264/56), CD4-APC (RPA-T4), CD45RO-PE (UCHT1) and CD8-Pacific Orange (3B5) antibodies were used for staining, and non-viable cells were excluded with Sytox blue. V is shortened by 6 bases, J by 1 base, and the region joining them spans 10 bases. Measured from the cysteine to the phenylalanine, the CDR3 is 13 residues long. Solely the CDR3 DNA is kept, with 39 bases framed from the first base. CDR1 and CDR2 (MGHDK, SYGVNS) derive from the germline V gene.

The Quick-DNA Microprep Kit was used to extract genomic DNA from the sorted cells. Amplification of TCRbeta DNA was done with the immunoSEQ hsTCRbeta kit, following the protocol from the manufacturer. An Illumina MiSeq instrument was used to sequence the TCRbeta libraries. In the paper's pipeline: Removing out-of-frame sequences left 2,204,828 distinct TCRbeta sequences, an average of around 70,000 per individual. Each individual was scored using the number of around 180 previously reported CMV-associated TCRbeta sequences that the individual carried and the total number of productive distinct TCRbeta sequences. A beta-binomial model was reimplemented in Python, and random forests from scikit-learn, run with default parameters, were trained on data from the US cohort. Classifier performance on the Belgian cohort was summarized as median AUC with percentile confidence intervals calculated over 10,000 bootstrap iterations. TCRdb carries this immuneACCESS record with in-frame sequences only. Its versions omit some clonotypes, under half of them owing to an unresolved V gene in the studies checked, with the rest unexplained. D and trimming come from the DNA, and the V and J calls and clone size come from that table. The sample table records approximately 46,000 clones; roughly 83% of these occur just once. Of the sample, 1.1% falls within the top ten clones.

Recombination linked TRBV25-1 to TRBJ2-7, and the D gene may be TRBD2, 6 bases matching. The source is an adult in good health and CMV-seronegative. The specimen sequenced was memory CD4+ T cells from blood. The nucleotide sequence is TGTGCCAGCAGAACGGGAGCATCCTACGAGCAGTACTTC. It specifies CASRTGASYEQYF.